This T cell receptor (beta chain) comes out of a study of CD8 T cells in ankylosing spondylitis. General study points: Disease-linked clones proved CD8+ and comparatively uncommon in peripheral blood. A TCR beta motif made of 7 to 9 highly homologous variants seemed typical of ankylosing spondylitis blood. Earlier literature documents some of the motif variants in reactive arthritis synovial fluid and blood.

This clonotype came up many times. Its antigen is as yet unknown. The CDR3 is 16 residues long. Germline-derived CDR1 and CDR2 are SGHVS and FQNEAQ. J was trimmed by 2 bases and V by 6 bases; bases with no gene match: 6. TCRdb re-analysed the 5' RACE reads in MiXCR, keeping a single row per CDR3 protein. The sample carries under 950,000 distinct CDR3 sequences, around 17% recorded once. Sequencing was performed on blood, either unsorted or a sorted T cell fraction (not recorded which). The source is a male donor with ankylosing spondylitis. The J gene is TRBJ2-3, the V gene TRBV7-8, with TRBD2 matching over 12 bases. The CDR3 is CASRGRLAGDTDTQYF. As DNA, the CDR3 is TGTGCCAGCAGGGGGCGACTAGCGGGGGACACAGATACGCAGTATTTT.